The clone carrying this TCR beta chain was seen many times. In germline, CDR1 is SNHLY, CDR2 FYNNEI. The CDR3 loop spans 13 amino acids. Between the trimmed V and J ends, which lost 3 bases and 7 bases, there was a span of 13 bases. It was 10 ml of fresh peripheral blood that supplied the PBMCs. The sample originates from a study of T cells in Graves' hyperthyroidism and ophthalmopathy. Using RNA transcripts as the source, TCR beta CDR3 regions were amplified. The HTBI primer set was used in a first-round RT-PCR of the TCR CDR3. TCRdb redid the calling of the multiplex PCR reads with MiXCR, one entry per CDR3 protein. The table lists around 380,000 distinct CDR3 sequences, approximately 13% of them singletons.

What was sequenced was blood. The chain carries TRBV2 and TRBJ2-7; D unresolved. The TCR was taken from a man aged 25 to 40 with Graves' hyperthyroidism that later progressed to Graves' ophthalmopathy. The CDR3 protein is CASSDRWVREQYF. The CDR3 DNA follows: TGTGCCAGCAGTGATAGGTGGGTCCGGGAGCAGTACTTC.